A single sample is the source of the 26 T cell receptor beta chains below, sequenced in a study of post-analysis software for immune sequencing data. Study-wide findings and caveats: With TRBV5-6, TRBV5-1 and TRBV20-1 included, several TRBV segments were more frequent in patients than in controls.

Each TCR beta cDNA library carried unique molecular identifiers. A single record per CDR3 protein comes from TCRdb applying MiXCR to the PCR reads. The table has about 820,000 distinct CDR3 sequences, approximately 53% seen once. No cognate antigen is known for these TCRs. The sequenced sample consisted of blood. Receptors were obtained from a girl aged 5 to 17 with multiple sclerosis.

As to this clonotype: An end of the junction does not agree with germline; a read error may underlie this. The chain links TRBV9 to TRBJ1-2; TRBD1 is a possible D gene (5 bases). Germline CDR1 reads SGDLS; CDR2 reads YYNGEE. CDR3 length: 17 residues. In DNA, the CDR3 is TGTGCCAGCAGCAGAACCCAGGGAGGAACAGCTAACTATGGCCACACCTTC. It translates to CASSRTQGGTANYGHTF.

This clonotype was detected only a few times. This chain uses TRBV7-3 with TRBJ2-1; the D gene is possibly TRBD2 (5 bases). The germline V gene encodes CDR1 SGHTA and CDR2 FQGTGA. Trimming removed 5 bases from V and 0 bases from J, with 11 bases in between. This CDR3 region has 15 residues. CDR3 amino acids: CASSEGSDSYNEQFF. DNA of the CDR3: TGTGCCAGCAGCGAGGGCTCTGACTCCTACAATGAGCAGTTCTTC.

The CDR3 sequence is CSARSGRTHEQYF. The CDR3 DNA reads TGCAGTGCGAGAAGCGGGAGGACTCACGAGCAGTACTTC. This rearrangement joins TRBV20-1 to TRBJ2-5; 9 bases align to TRBD2. The assigned J gene may be wrong: the sequence end matches TRBJ2-7 better. Germline V CDR1 and CDR2: DFQATT, SNEGSKA (reference sequence). The CDR3 has 13 residues.

The chain combines TRBV20-1 with TRBJ2-1, with TRBD1 identical over 9 bases. CDR1 DFQATT and CDR2 SNEGSKA come from the germline V gene (reference sequence). The V segment lost 0 bases and the J segment 5 bases; nucleotides outside the gene matches: 5. The CDR3 is 15 residues long. CDR3 in amino acids: CSARDPGQGDNEQFF. In DNA form, the CDR3 reads TGCAGTGCTAGAGATCCGGGACAGGGTGACAATGAGCAGTTCTTC.

This clonotype occurred a few times. CDR3: CSVLRGGRADEQYF. The CDR3 DNA follows: TGCAGCGTTCTCCGGGGGGGCAGGGCCGACGAGCAGTACTTC. The chain uses TRBV29-1 and TRBJ2-7; 8 nucleotides match TRBD2. Germline V gene lookup returns CDR1 SQVTM and CDR2 ANQGSEA. V shed 5 bases and J 5 bases; nucleotides not matched to a gene: 11. The CDR3 runs 14 residues.

This clonotype appeared a few times. The V call is TRBV5-6, the J call TRBJ2-5; D is ambiguous. From germline, CDR1 is SGHDT and CDR2 YYEEEE. The CDR3 runs to 13 residues. The V end lost 0 bases, the J end lost 5 bases, and 8 bases lay between the germline ends. The CDR3 coding sequence is TGTGCCAGCAGCTTGGAAGGGCTGGAGACCCAGTACTTC. Its translation: CASSLEGLETQYF.

The CDR3 loop is CASSPLPTLAGPSGTQYF. In nucleotides, the CDR3 is TGTGCCAGCTCACCACTCCCAACACTAGCGGGACCCTCGGGGACGCAGTATTTT. This rearrangement joins TRBV18 to TRBJ2-3; TRBD2 matches at 10 bases. This CDR3 is 18 amino acids long. Germline lookup yields CDR1 KGHSH and CDR2 LQKENI. Trimming at V came to 1 base and at J to 9 bases, leaving 16 bases not matched to a gene. The whole variable domain, filled in from reference TRBV18 and TRBJ2-3, reads NAGVMQNPRHLVRRRGQEARLRCSPMKGHSHVYWYRQLPEEGLKFMVYLQKENIIDESGMPKERFSAEFPKEGPSILRIQQVVRGDSAAYFCASSPLPTLAGPSGTQYFGPGTRLTVL.

The chain couples TRBV11-2 to TRBJ1-2; the match to TRBD1 covers 9 bases. In germline, CDR1 is SGHAT, CDR2 FQNNGV. CDR3 length: 17 amino acids. Losses at the gene ends were 5 bases for V and 2 bases for J; bases not matched to a gene: 12. The DNA of the CDR3 is TGTGCCAGCAGCGACCCTCAGAAGACAGGGGGGAACTATGGCTACACCTTC. It translates to CASSDPQKTGGNYGYTF.

The chain carries TRBV12-3 or TRBV12-4 and TRBJ2-1; D might be TRBD2 (6 bases). The CDR3 consists of 14 residues. Trimming removed 6 bases from V and 6 bases from J, with 15 bases in between. CDR3 nucleotides: TGTGCCAGCAGCGGGAGCCACCAGGTCAATGAGCAGTTCTTC. Its protein is CASSGSHQVNEQFF.

V gene TRBV6-5 combines with J gene TRBJ2-7, with TRBD1 matching 8 bases. J lost 0 bases, V lost 5 bases, and 9 bases had no gene match. Germline V gene lookup returns CDR1 MNHEY and CDR2 SVGAGI. This CDR3 region has 16 residues. CDR3 nucleotide sequence: TGTGCCAGCAGTCGACCCGGACAGGGAAGCTCCTACGAGCAGTACTTC. Translated, it gives CASSRPGQGSSYEQYF.

The chain joins TRBV20-1 to TRBJ2-7; 8 bases fit TRBD1. The CDR3 consists of 13 residues. Germline lookup yields CDR1 DFQATT and CDR2 SNEGSKA (reference sequence). V shed 3 bases and J 3 bases; nucleotides not matched to a gene: 4. The CDR3 here is CSARRTGHYEQYF. For the CDR3, the DNA is TGCAGTGCTAGGCGGACAGGGCACTACGAGCAGTACTTC.

The chain employs TRBV6-6 and TRBJ1-2; possibly TRBD1 for D (6 bases). CDR1 MNHNY and CDR2 SVGAGI come from the germline V gene (reference sequence). This CDR3 contains 10 residues. V lost 11 bases and J lost 6, with 10 bases in between. This CDR3 is CAVEGDGYTF. The CDR3 region has the DNA TGTGCCGTCGAGGGGGATGGCTACACCTTC.

This clonotype appeared once. The chain is built from TRBV20-1 and TRBJ2-1; the match to TRBD2 covers 9 bases. Trimming cost V 6 bases and J 4 bases; bases outside gene matches: 10. Germline V gene data show CDR1 as DFQATT and CDR2 as SNEGSKA (reference sequence). The CDR3 has 15 amino acids. In DNA, the CDR3 is TGCAGTGCCTTACAGCGGGAGGCCGGATACAATGAGCAGTTCTTC. Translation gives CSALQREAGYNEQFF.

J is TRBJ2-5 and V is TRBV21-1; TRBD2 was called by the table and not checked on the DNA. TRBV21-1 constitutes a pseudogene. The CDR3 has 17 amino acids. CDR3 DNA sequence: TGTGCCAGCAGCCCACTTCCGACTAGCTTGATAAAAGAGACCCAGTACTTC. Its translation is CASSPLPTSLIKETQYF.

In its sample, this clonotype was seen a few times. The chain links TRBV5-1 to TRBJ2-5; 8 nucleotides line up with TRBD2. TRBJ2-7 explains the end of the DNA better; the J call may be wrong. From germline, CDR1 is SGHRS and CDR2 YFSETQ. The CDR3 sequence is 14 residues long. The CDR3 DNA is TGCGCCAGCAGCTTGGTTCGGGGGGGCCACGAGCAGTACTTC. Amino acid sequence: CASSLVRGGHEQYF.

The sample holds a few counts of this clonotype. The chain combines TRBV3-1 with TRBJ2-7, with a possible D match to TRBD1 (6 bases). CDR3 length: 15 residues. Germline-derived CDR1 and CDR2 are LGHDT and YNNKEL (reference sequence). The V end lost 3 bases, the J end lost 0 bases, and 12 bases lay between the germline ends. The CDR3 region has the DNA TGTGCCAGCAGCCACTGGGACATTCTCTCCTACGAGCAGTACTTC. As protein: CASSHWDILSYEQYF.

The chain carries TRBV12-3 or TRBV12-4 and TRBJ2-7; D not resolved. The CDR3 spans 13 residues. Trimming left V 3 bases short and J 4 bases short, with 10 bases between. The CDR3 DNA is TGTGCCAGCAGTTTTGGCCCTGGTTACGAGCAGTACTTC. It translates to CASSFGPGYEQYF.

The J gene is TRBJ2-4, the V gene TRBV20-1, with 9 bases that match TRBD2. CDR3 length equals 14 residues. The ends lost 5 bases at V and 10 bases at J; junction bases unmatched: 12. CDR1 is DFQATT and CDR2 is SNEGSKA in the germline V gene (reference sequence). In DNA form, the CDR3 reads TGCAGTGCTCACTTAGCGGGAGCTTCCCGTATTCAGTACTTC. It yields the protein CSAHLAGASRIQYF.

CDR3 sequence reads: CASSFGSSYTF. Here the CDR3 DNA reads TGTGCCAGCAGCTTTGGCAGCAGCTACACCTTC. The genes are TRBV7-8 and TRBJ1-2; no firm D call. This CDR3 is 11 amino acids long. Trimming stripped 3 bases from V and 9 bases from J, with 8 bases between. Germline V lookup: CDR1 SGHVS, CDR2 FQNEAQ.

The rearrangement links TRBV14 to TRBJ2-3, with 7 positions matching TRBD2. CDR3 length: 16 amino acids. V gave up 0 bases and J gave up 4 bases; unmatched junction bases: 7. Germline V gene lookup returns CDR1 SGHDN and CDR2 FVKESK. The CDR3 DNA is TGTGCCAGCAGCCAAGAACCAGCGGGGATCCCAGATACGCAGTATTTT. This translates into CASSQEPAGIPDTQYF.

The count of this clonotype is one. V usage is TRBV5-1 and J usage is TRBJ2-1; D possibly uses TRBD1 or TRBD2 (5 bases each). This CDR3 has 16 residues. Germline V CDR1 and CDR2: SGHRS, YFSETQ. Trimming pared 0 bases from V and 1 base from J, leaving 11 bases between. This chain's CDR3 is CASSLEGPPSYNEQFF. CDR3 in DNA: TGCGCCAGCAGCTTGGAGGGACCCCCTTCCTACAATGAGCAGTTCTTC.

The table lists this clonotype with a count of one. This sequence joins TRBV11-2 and TRBJ2-1; the D is unclear. V dropped 2 bases and J dropped 5 bases, with 7 bases sitting between them. In germline, CDR1 is SGHAT, CDR2 FQNNGV. The CDR3 has 13 residues. The CDR3 region has the DNA TGTGCCAGCAGCTTATGGCAAGACAATGAGCAGTTCTTC. Amino acids: CASSLWQDNEQFF.

V gene TRBV29-1 combines with J gene TRBJ2-5; tentative D call: TRBD1 (7 bases). V lost 8 bases, J lost 4 bases, and 20 bases lay in between. CDR1 SQVTM and CDR2 ANQGSEA come from the germline V gene. This CDR3 contains 14 residues. In nucleotides, the CDR3 is TGCAGCACCCAGGGGGGCCGGGGAGTAGAGACCCAGTACTTC. Translated: CSTQGGRGVETQYF.

The rearrangement links TRBV29-1 to TRBJ2-1; TRBD1 aligns across 11 bases. The CDR3 covers 11 residues. V trimming: 7 bases; J trimming: 15 bases; junction bases outside the gene matches: 8. Germline V CDR1 and CDR2: SQVTM, ANQGSEA. The CDR3 loop reads CSGEGTGGPFF. The DNA for the CDR3 is TGCAGCGGGGAAGGGACAGGGGGACCGTTCTTC.

This rearrangement joins TRBV2 to TRBJ2-1; TRBD1 might be the D (6 bases). The germline V gene encodes CDR1 SNHLY and CDR2 FYNNEI. V lost 10 bases and J lost 3, with 19 bases in between. CDR3 size: 15 residues. The CDR3 protein is CAILGGERSYNEQFF. The CDR3 DNA follows: TGTGCCATCCTAGGGGGAGAGAGGAGCTACAATGAGCAGTTCTTC. Complete variable domain (other parts from reference TRBV2 and TRBJ2-1): EPEVTQTPSHQVTQMGQEVILRCVPISNHLYFYWYRQILGQKVEFLVSFYNNEISEKSEIFDDQFSVERPDGSNFTLKIRSTKLEDSAMYFCAILGGERSYNEQFFGPGTRLTVL.

The V call is TRBV27, the J call TRBJ1-2, with TRBD1 matching 9 bases. Losses at the gene ends were 5 bases for V and 7 bases for J; bases not matched to a gene: 20. This CDR3 contains 18 residues. CDR1 and CDR2 (germline): MNHEY, SMNVEV (reference sequence). CDR3 nucleotide sequence: TGTGCCAGCAGTAAATGGTTGGGACAGGGTATAGGGTTGATTGGCTACACCTTC. It codes for CASSKWLGQGIGLIGYTF.